The clone carrying this T cell receptor (beta chain) was detected ten times or more. This sample is part of a study of regulatory T cells in long-lasting Graves disease. Stated time point: newly diagnosed GD, antithyroid drugs for less than 3 months. PBMCs were the source of the RNA used for TCR sequencing. An endocrinology department in Xi'an, China, recruited the patients. Library construction for TCR beta used iRepertoire HTBI primers and Arm-PCR of CDR3 regions. Per the study methods: The samples included around 64 TRBV and over eleven TRBJ segments. TCRdb recomputed calls from the multiplex PCR reads with MiXCR, one row per CDR3 protein. For this entry, the V and J calls and clone size follow TCRdb and not the study's own pipeline. The table lists over 500,000 distinct CDR3 sequences, around 17% of them singletons. Germline lookup yields CDR1 MDHEN and CDR2 SYDVKM. The junction had 8 bases not matched to a gene; V was cut back by 6 bases and J by 7 bases. The CDR3 totals 14 residues.

The sample also formed part of further work on T cells in Graves' hyperthyroidism and ophthalmopathy. As that report states: Also found in blood were most expanded thyroid clonotypes above 0.001.

The chain uses TRBV28 and TRBJ1-4; 7 nucleotides match TRBD1. Here the sequenced sample was peripheral blood mononuclear cells (PBMCs), taken at new diagnosis, from a patient treated with antithyroid drugs. This sequence was found in a woman aged 25 to 39 with Graves disease. The CDR3 loop reads CASSTGTAREKLFF. For the CDR3, the DNA is TGTGCCAGCAGCACCGGGACAGCACGTGAAAAACTGTTTTTT.